A single sample is the source of the 31 T cell receptor beta chains below, sequenced in a study of cytotoxic CD8 clonotypes in ibrutinib-treated CLL. Libraries were prepared by immunoSEQ multiplex PCR; TCRdb keeps only in-frame clonotypes and omits some of them. Here the sample spans more than 200,000 clones, roughly 70% being singletons. The sequenced sample was PBMCs, obtained after 24 months of ibrutinib treatment. These receptors were collected from a human donor with chronic lymphocytic leukemia.

The genes are TRBV19 and TRBJ2-7; 8 positions match TRBD1. Germline V gene data show CDR1 as LNHDA and CDR2 as SQIVND (reference sequence). This CDR3 comprises 13 residues. The V gene end was trimmed by 3 bases and the J gene end by 6 bases; junction bases not matched to a gene: 4. The CDR3 is CASSIQGAVEQYF. For the CDR3, the DNA is TGTGCCAGTAGTATTCAGGGGGCGGTCGAGCAGTACTTC. Complete variable domain (other parts from reference TRBV19 and TRBJ2-7): DGGITQSPKYLFRKEGQNVTLSCEQNLNHDAMYWYRQDPGQGLRLIYYSQIVNDFQKGDIAEGYSVSREKKESFPLTVTSAQKNPTAFYLCASSIQGAVEQYFGPGTRLTVT.

The chain links TRBV30 to TRBJ1-1; D gene ambiguous. V was trimmed by 2 bases and J by 6 bases, leaving 13 bases between them. There are 13 residues in the CDR3. Germline CDR1 and CDR2: GTSNPN and SVGIG (reference sequence). Written as DNA, the CDR3 is TGTGCCTGGAGTTGGACCGCAGCCTCTGAAGCTTTCTTT. Amino acids: CAWSWTAASEAFF.

The genes are TRBV4-3 and TRBJ2-7; D remains ambiguous. The germline CDR1 and CDR2 sequences are LGHNA and YSLEER. V lost 5 bases to trimming and J lost 6 bases, with 14 bases between them. The CDR3 is 13 residues long. The CDR3 coding sequence is TGCGCCAGCAGCTCCCTGCGGATAGGCGAGCAGTACTTC. Amino acid sequence: CASSSLRIGEQYF.

This chain uses TRBV4-3 with TRBJ2-7, with unresolved D. Germline CDR1 and CDR2: LGHNA and YSLEER. The CDR3 runs 13 residues. Between the trimmed V and J ends, which lost 9 bases and 2 bases, there was a span of 14 bases. CDR3 nucleotides: TGCGCCAGATACAGCGAAGAAACCTACGAGCAGTACTTC. It encodes CARYSEETYEQYF.

The chain joins TRBV4-2 to TRBJ2-1, with 7 bases identical to TRBD2. Germline V gene lookup returns CDR1 LGHNA and CDR2 YNFKEQ. The junction had 6 bases not matched to a gene; V was cut back by 0 bases and J by 4 bases. The CDR3 runs to 16 residues. In DNA form, the CDR3 reads TGTGCCAGCAGCCAAGATCCTCTAGCGGCGTACAATGAGCAGTTCTTC. Translating gives CASSQDPLAAYNEQFF.

The CDR3 DNA reads TGTGCCAGTAGTCCGACTAGCGGGAGCAATGAGCAGTTCTTC. Its translation is CASSPTSGSNEQFF. The chain carries TRBV19 and TRBJ2-1; 12 positions agree with TRBD2. Trimming at V came to 5 bases and at J to 6 bases, leaving 2 bases not matched to a gene. This CDR3 region has 14 residues. In germline, CDR1 is LNHDA, CDR2 SQIVND (reference sequence).

This rearrangement joins TRBV9 to TRBJ2-2; D ambiguous. V shed 4 bases and J shed 5 bases, with 12 bases lying between them. CDR3 length: 14 amino acids. The V gene's germline CDR1 is SGDLS and CDR2 YYNGEE. The DNA of the CDR3 is TGTGCCAGCAGCCCCGTAACCCAGACCGGGGAGCTGTTTTTT. Its translation: CASSPVTQTGELFF.

This clone has a handful of counts. The J gene is TRBJ2-5, the V gene TRBV27; TRBD2 matches at 7 bases. The junction had 3 bases not matched to a gene; V was cut back by 5 bases and J by 3 bases. This CDR3 has 13 amino acids. Germline CDR1 and CDR2: MNHEY and SMNVEV (reference sequence). The CDR3 loop is CASSDLAEETQYF. The CDR3 DNA reads as TGTGCCAGCAGTGATCTAGCGGAAGAGACCCAGTACTTC.

Only one count was recorded for this clone. The rearrangement joins TRBV23-1 to TRBJ2-2, with no clear D. TRBV23-1 is reported as an ORF; its role is uncertain. Deletions cut 3 bases from V and 0 bases from J, with 11 bases between. There are 16 residues in the CDR3. DNA for the CDR3: TGCGCCAGCAGTCACCGTGGGCGGACGAACACCGGGGAGCTGTTTTTT. Translated, it gives CASSHRGRTNTGELFF.

This clone was counted once. The chain has TRBV29-1 and TRBJ1-4, with D maybe TRBD1 (6 bases). Trimming pared 6 bases from V and 7 bases from J, leaving 18 bases between. Germline V gene lookup returns CDR1 SQVTM and CDR2 ANQGSEA. This CDR3 is 14 amino acids long. CDR3 region: CSVREQGKGEKLFF. CDR3 bases: TGCAGCGTCCGTGAACAGGGAAAGGGTGAAAAACTGTTTTTT.

The CDR3 sequence: CASSQVSGSAYEQYF. The CDR3 DNA sequence: TGTGCCAGCAGCCAAGTCAGCGGGTCCGCCTACGAGCAGTACTTC. The rearrangement joins TRBV4-2 to TRBJ2-7, with D tentatively TRBD2 (6 bases). This CDR3 has 15 amino acids. Between the trimmed V and J ends, which lost 1 base and 2 bases, there was a span of 12 bases. Germline CDR1 is LGHNA and CDR2 is YNFKEQ.

This chain connects TRBV5-6 to TRBJ1-5; tentative D call: TRBD1 (5 bases). The CDR3 is 16 residues long. Per germline, CDR1 SGHDT and CDR2 YYEEEE. V was shortened by 0 bases and J by 4 bases, with 14 bases between the two germline ends. CDR3 bases: TGTGCCAGCAGCTTGGGTGCGGGGGATGGTAATCAGCCCCAGCATTTT. As protein: CASSLGAGDGNQPQHF.

The gene calls are TRBV6-5 and TRBJ2-7, with D tentatively TRBD1 (5 bases). This CDR3 is built from 15 residues. Trimming shortened V by 6 bases and J by 1 base, and 16 bases separated the two germline ends. Germline V gene data show CDR1 as MNHEY and CDR2 as SVGAGI. CDR3 coding DNA: TGTGCCAGCAGGCCCGACAGTAGACGTTCCTACGAGCAGTACTTC. This translates into CASRPDSRRSYEQYF.

This clone appeared a single time. This chain connects TRBV28 to TRBJ1-4, with no clear D. The germline V gene encodes CDR1 MDHEN and CDR2 SYDVKM. The CDR3 totals 14 residues. V lost 5 bases and J lost 2, with 9 bases in between. In DNA form, the CDR3 reads TGTGCCAGCAGTCTCTTCGGGACTAATGAAAAACTGTTTTTT. It yields the protein CASSLFGTNEKLFF. Full variable domain (remainder filled in from reference TRBV28 and TRBJ1-4): DVKVTQSSRYLVKRTGEKVFLECVQDMDHENMFWYRQDPGLGLRLIYFSYDVKMKEKGDIPEGYSVSREKKERFSLILESASTNQTSMYLCASSLFGTNEKLFFGSGTQLSVL.

The V call is TRBV14, the J call TRBJ2-7; no definite D call. The CDR3 contains 18 residues. V lost 3 bases to trimming and J lost 3 bases, with 24 bases between them. From germline, CDR1 is SGHDN and CDR2 FVKESK. Written as DNA, the CDR3 is TGTGCCAGCAGCCACCACTTTAGAGGAACTGAGGTAAACTACGAGCAGTACTTC. Translation gives CASSHHFRGTEVNYEQYF.

V and J are TRBV6-6 and TRBJ2-3; the D is unclear. CDR1 is MNHNY, CDR2 SVGAGI, per germline (reference sequence). V gave up 3 bases and J gave up 1 base, with 5 bases separating them. CDR3 size: 13 residues. In DNA form, the CDR3 reads TGTGCCAGCAGTTATGTCGGCACAGATACGCAGTATTTT. This gives the protein CASSYVGTDTQYF.

The chain recombines TRBV11-2 with TRBJ2-1, with 12 bases identical to TRBD2. CDR1 and CDR2 (germline): SGHAT, FQNNGV. The junction had 12 bases not matched to a gene; V was cut back by 9 bases and J by 6 bases. The length of the CDR3 is 16 residues. As DNA, the CDR3 is TGTGCCAGTTTTCTCTTCACTAGCGGGAGGTCCAATGAGCAGTTCTTC. This gives the protein CASFLFTSGRSNEQFF.

The rearrangement links TRBV28 to TRBJ2-3; D is unclear. CDR1 and CDR2 from the germline V gene are MDHEN and SYDVKM. This CDR3 is 14 amino acids long. V was shortened by 3 bases and J by 3 bases, with 10 bases between the two germline ends. The CDR3 DNA is TGTGCCAGCAGTTTTCCCGGGCAGACAGATACGCAGTATTTT. This gives the protein CASSFPGQTDTQYF. Full variable domain (rest looked up from reference TRBV28 and TRBJ2-3): DVKVTQSSRYLVKRTGEKVFLECVQDMDHENMFWYRQDPGLGLRLIYFSYDVKMKEKGDIPEGYSVSREKKERFSLILESASTNQTSMYLCASSFPGQTDTQYFGPGTRLTVL.

This rearrangement joins TRBV28 to TRBJ2-7, with 9 positions matching TRBD2. V lost 5 bases to trimming and J lost 5 bases; unmatched junction nucleotides: 10. CDR1 MDHEN and CDR2 SYDVKM come from the germline V gene. The CDR3 is made up of 15 amino acids. CDR3 sequence (DNA): TGTGCCAGCAGTCCAACTGCGGGAGGGGTCCACGAGCAGTACTTC. Protein: CASSPTAGGVHEQYF. The variable domain in full, completed from reference TRBV28 and TRBJ2-7, reads DVKVTQSSRYLVKRTGEKVFLECVQDMDHENMFWYRQDPGLGLRLIYFSYDVKMKEKGDIPEGYSVSREKKERFSLILESASTNQTSMYLCASSPTAGGVHEQYFGPGTRLTVT.

J is TRBJ2-1 and V is TRBV10-1; 11 bases agree with TRBD2. From germline, CDR1 is WNHNN and CDR2 SYGVQD (reference sequence). This CDR3 contains 14 residues. Trimming removed 7 bases from V and 5 bases from J; junction bases left unmatched: 4. CDR3 loop: CASMGTSGNNEQFF. The DNA for the CDR3 is TGCGCCAGCATGGGGACTAGCGGAAACAATGAGCAGTTCTTC.

V is TRBV5-1 and J is TRBJ1-4, with D unclear. The CDR3 is 13 amino acids. V was clipped by 0 bases and J by 8 bases, with 8 bases between them. Germline V lookup: CDR1 SGHRS, CDR2 YFSETQ. The CDR3 region is CASSLGVGEKLFF. In nucleotides, the CDR3 is TGCGCCAGCAGCTTGGGGGTAGGGGAAAAACTGTTTTTT.

V and J are TRBV6-5 and TRBJ1-5; no clear D gene. The CDR3 has 12 residues. The V and J ends lost 5 bases and 6 bases respectively, with 8 bases between them. The germline V gene has CDR1 MNHEY and CDR2 SVGAGI. The CDR3 region is CASSPNGQPQHF. The DNA of the CDR3 is TGTGCCAGCAGTCCGAACGGTCAGCCCCAGCATTTT.

CDR3 nucleotide sequence: TGTGCCAGCAACCCTACTTTAGGCACTGAAGCTTTCTTT. Translation: CASNPTLGTEAFF. This chain uses TRBV6-5 with TRBJ1-1, with unresolved D. Trimming removed 7 bases from V and 4 bases from J, with 13 bases in between. Looked up from germline, CDR1 is MNHEY and CDR2 is SVGAGI. This CDR3 has 13 residues.

This clone was counted a single time. The chain links TRBV7-2 to TRBJ2-7, with TRBD1 as a possible D gene (5 bases). The CDR3 spans 12 residues. Between the trimmed V and J ends, which lost 10 bases and 1 base, there was a span of 11 bases. The germline V gene encodes CDR1 SGHTA and CDR2 FQGNSA. This chain's CDR3 is CAITRGSYEQYF. The CDR3 DNA reads TGTGCCATCACAAGGGGTTCCTACGAGCAGTACTTC.

This chain connects TRBV13 to TRBJ2-3; D is unclear. In germline, CDR1 is PRHDT, CDR2 FYEKMQ (reference sequence). This CDR3 comprises 12 residues. Deletions cut 5 bases from V and 7 bases from J, with 10 bases between. The CDR3 coding sequence is TGTGCCAGCAGCCCCCGGCGACATACGCAGTATTTT. It specifies CASSPRRHTQYF.

The chain carries TRBV27 and TRBJ1-2; 8 bases are shared with TRBD1. Germline values: CDR1 MNHEY, CDR2 SMNVEV (reference sequence). Trimming at V came to 6 bases and at J to 4 bases, leaving 7 bases not matched to a gene. The length of the CDR3 is 14 residues. The CDR3 DNA reads as TGTGCCAGCAGGGACCTTGGGACAGGCTATGGCTACACCTTC. Translated: CASRDLGTGYGYTF.

The table lists this clone with a count of one. As DNA, the CDR3 is TGTGCCAGCAGCTTGTGGTCTTCCGGGGAGCTGTTTTTT. Translation: CASSLWSSGELFF. The V and J genes are TRBV5-4 and TRBJ2-2; D remains unclear. CDR1 and CDR2 (germline): SGHNT, YYREEE (reference sequence). This CDR3 has 13 amino acids. The V gene lost 1 base and the J gene lost 6 bases, with 7 bases spanning the gap.

The rearrangement joins TRBV5-1 to TRBJ2-1; TRBD2 agrees at 14 bases. Germline CDR1 SGHRS, CDR2 YFSETQ. V was pared by 3 bases and J by 8 bases, with 10 bases of the junction left unmatched. The CDR3 consists of 17 residues. The CDR3 protein is CASSSKAGTSGSYEQFF. The CDR3 coding sequence is TGCGCCAGCAGCTCCAAAGCAGGGACTAGCGGGAGCTATGAGCAGTTCTTC.

The genes are TRBV2 and TRBJ2-7, with a weak D call TRBD2 (7 bases). V lost 6 bases and J lost 0, with 18 bases in between. Germline loops: CDR1 SNHLY, CDR2 FYNNEI. The CDR3 runs to 16 residues. The CDR3 nucleotides are TGTGCCAGCAGACTTACAGGGTCTAGCGGCTCCTACGAGCAGTACTTC. This codes for CASRLTGSSGSYEQYF.

V gene TRBV28 combines with J gene TRBJ2-1; TRBD1 matches at 8 bases. Trimming cost V 6 bases and J 4 bases; bases outside gene matches: 11. Germline loops: CDR1 MDHEN, CDR2 SYDVKM. The CDR3 spans 16 residues. DNA for the CDR3: TGTGCCAGCAGCCCCTTACCGGGACAGGTTTACAATGAGCAGTTCTTC. Encoded protein: CASSPLPGQVYNEQFF.

The rearrangement joins TRBV30 to TRBJ1-5; D remains ambiguous. CDR3 length: 14 amino acids. The ends were cut back, 2 bases at V and 5 bases at J, with 13 bases in the middle. CDR1 is GTSNPN, CDR2 SVGIG, per germline (reference sequence). The CDR3 region is CAWSIADSDQPQHF. Here the CDR3 DNA reads TGTGCCTGGAGTATTGCAGATTCCGATCAGCCCCAGCATTTT.